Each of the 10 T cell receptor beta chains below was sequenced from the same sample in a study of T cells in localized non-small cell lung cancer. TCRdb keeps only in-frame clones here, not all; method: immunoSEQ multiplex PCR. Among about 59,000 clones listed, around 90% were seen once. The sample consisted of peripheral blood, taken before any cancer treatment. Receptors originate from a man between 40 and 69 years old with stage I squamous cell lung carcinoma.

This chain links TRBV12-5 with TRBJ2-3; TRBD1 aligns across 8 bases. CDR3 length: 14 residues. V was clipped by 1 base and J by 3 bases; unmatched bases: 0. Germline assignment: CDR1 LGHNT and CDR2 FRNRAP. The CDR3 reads CASGLGTGTDTQYF. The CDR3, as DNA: TGTGCTAGTGGTTTGGGGACAGGGACAGATACGCAGTATTTT.

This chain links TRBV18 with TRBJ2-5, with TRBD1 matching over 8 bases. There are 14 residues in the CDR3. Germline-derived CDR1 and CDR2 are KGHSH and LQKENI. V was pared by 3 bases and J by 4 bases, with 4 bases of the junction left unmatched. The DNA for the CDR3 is TGTGCCAGCTCACCTCCAGGGGGCCGAGAGACCCAGTACTTC. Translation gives CASSPPGGRETQYF. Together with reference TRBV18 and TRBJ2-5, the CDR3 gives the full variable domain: NAGVMQNPRHLVRRRGQEARLRCSPMKGHSHVYWYRQLPEEGLKFMVYLQKENIIDESGMPKERFSAEFPKEGPSILRIQQVVRGDSAAYFCASSPPGGRETQYFGPGTRLLVL.

CDR3 region: CATLDRDTEAFF. DNA for the CDR3: TGTGCCACCCTGGACAGGGACACTGAAGCTTTCTTT. V is TRBV10-3 and J is TRBJ1-1, with 8 bases lining up with TRBD1. CDR1 and CDR2 (germline): ENHRY, SYGVKD. V shed 10 bases and J 3 bases; nucleotides not matched to a gene: 4. This CDR3 spans 12 amino acids.

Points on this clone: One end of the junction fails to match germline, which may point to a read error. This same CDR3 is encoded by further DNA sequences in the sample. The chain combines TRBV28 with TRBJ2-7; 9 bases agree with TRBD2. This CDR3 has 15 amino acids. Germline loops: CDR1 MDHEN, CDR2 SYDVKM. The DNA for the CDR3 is TGTGCCAGCGCGGGGGGGGCAGAGGCATGGGACGAGCAGTATTTC. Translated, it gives CASAGGAEAWDEQYF.

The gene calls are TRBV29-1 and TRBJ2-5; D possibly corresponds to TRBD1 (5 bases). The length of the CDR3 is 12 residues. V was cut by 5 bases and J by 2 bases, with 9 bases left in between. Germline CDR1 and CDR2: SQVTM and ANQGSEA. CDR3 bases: TGCAGCGTTAGGCGACAGCAAGAGACCCAGTACTTC. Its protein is CSVRRQQETQYF.

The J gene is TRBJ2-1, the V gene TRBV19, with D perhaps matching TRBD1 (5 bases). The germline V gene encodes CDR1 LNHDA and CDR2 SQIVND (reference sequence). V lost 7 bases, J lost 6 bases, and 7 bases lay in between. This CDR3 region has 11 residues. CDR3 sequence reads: CASKGVNEQFF. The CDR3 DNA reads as TGTGCCAGTAAAGGGGTCAATGAGCAGTTCTTC.

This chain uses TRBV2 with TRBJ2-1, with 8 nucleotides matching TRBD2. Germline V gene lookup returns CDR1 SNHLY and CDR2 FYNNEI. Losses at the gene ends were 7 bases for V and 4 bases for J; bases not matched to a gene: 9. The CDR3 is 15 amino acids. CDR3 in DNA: TGTGCCAGCACCGAGGAAGCGGGGGAATACAATGAGCAGTTCTTC. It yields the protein CASTEEAGEYNEQFF.

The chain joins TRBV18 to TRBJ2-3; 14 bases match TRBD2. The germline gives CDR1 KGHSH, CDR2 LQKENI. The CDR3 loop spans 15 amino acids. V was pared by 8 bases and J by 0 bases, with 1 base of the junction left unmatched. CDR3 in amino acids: CASRLAGGSTDTQYF. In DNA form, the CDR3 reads TGTGCCAGCCGACTAGCGGGAGGGAGCACAGATACGCAGTATTTT.

The CDR3 spells CAISDPEPGQFYEQYF. CDR3 bases: TGTGCCATCAGTGACCCAGAACCGGGACAGTTCTACGAGCAGTACTTC. The V and J genes are TRBV10-3 and TRBJ2-7, with 7 bases matching TRBD1. In germline, CDR1 is ENHRY, CDR2 SYGVKD. The CDR3 is 16 residues long. V lost 3 bases and J lost 3; bases outside the gene matches: 11.

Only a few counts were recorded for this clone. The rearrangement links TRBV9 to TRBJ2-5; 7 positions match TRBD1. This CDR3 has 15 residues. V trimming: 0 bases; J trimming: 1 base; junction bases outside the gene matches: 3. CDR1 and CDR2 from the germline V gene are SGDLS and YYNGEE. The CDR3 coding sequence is TGTGCCAGCAGCGTAGCCGGGACAGCCCAAGAGACCCAGTACTTC. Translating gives CASSVAGTAQETQYF.